This T cell receptor (beta chain) was retrieved from a study of T cell responses to AZD1222 COVID-19 vaccine. At the level of the study: Recipients boosted at about 4 weeks or about 12 weeks are pooled. Study-wide results and limits: Mostly white British, mostly female donors; authors suggested clonal diversity may be underestimated. Spike-specific TCR breadth and depth both grew after two AZD1222 doses. Repertoire collection took place solely once the T cell response had peaked.

TCRdb's copy holds only in-frame clones and misses some; the assay was immunoSEQ multiplex PCR. The top ten hold 1% to 1.5% of the sample, which has roughly 190,000 clones, approximately 92% seen once. This clone was picked up one time. Its specificity is unknown. Trimming left V 5 bases short and J 8 bases short, with 16 bases between. This CDR3 has 14 amino acids. Germline V CDR1 and CDR2: MDHEN, SYDVKM. The sample consisted of peripheral blood, taken on day 0 of AZD1222 vaccination. This chain joins TRBV28 and TRBJ2-1; a possible D gene is TRBD1 (5 bases). This clonotype originated in an adult in good health. CDR3 DNA: TGTGCCAGCAGTCTCCCAGGGCAGCTAGATGAGCAGTTCTTC. Translating gives CASSLPGQLDEQFF.